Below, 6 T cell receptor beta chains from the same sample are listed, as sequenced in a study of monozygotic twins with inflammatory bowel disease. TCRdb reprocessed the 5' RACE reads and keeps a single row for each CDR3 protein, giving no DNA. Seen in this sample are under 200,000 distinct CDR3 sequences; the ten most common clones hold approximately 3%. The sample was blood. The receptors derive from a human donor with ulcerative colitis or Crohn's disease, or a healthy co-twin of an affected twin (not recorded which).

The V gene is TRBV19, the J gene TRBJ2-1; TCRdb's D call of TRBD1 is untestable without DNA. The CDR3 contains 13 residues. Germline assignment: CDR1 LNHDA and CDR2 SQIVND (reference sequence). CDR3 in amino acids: CASRQGQNNEQFF.

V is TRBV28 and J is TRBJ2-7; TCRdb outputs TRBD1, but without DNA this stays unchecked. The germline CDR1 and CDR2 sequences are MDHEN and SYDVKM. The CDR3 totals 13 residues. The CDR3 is CASRVDRVLEQYF.

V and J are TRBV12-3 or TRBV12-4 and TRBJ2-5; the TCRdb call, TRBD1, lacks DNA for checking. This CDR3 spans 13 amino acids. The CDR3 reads CASRTQGMETQYF.

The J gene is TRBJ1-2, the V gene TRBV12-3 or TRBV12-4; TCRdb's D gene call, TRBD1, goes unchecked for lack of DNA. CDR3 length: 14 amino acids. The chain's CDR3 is CASRGGLTDYGYTF.

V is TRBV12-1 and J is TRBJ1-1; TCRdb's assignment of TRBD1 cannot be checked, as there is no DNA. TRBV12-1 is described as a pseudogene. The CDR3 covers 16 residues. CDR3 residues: CASSFWSGEMNTEAFF.

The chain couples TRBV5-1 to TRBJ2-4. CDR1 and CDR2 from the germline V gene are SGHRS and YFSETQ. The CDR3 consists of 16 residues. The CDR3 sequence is CASSSGQRLAKNIQYF. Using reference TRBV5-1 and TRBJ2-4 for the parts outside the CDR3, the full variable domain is KAGVTQTPRYLIKTRGQQVTLSCSPISGHRSVSWYQQTPGQGLQFLFEYFSETQRNKGNFPGRFSGRQFSNSRSEMNVSTLELGDSALYLCASSSGQRLAKNIQYFGAGTRLSVL.